These 20 T cell receptor beta chains were all obtained from the same sample, sequenced in a study of graft-versus-host responses after intestinal transplantation. Clones were sequenced by immunoSEQ multiplex PCR, and TCRdb holds only the in-frame ones, with some missing. The sample lists 100,000 or so clones, roughly 91% seen once, with about 2% in the top ten. Their antigen targets remain unknown. The sequences come from unstimulated CD8+ T cells sorted from spleen or lymph node cells, collected before intestinal transplant. The receptors stem from a human donor who received an intestinal transplant.

This chain connects TRBV29-1 to TRBJ1-1; 7 nucleotides agree with TRBD1. V was clipped by 7 bases and J by 0 bases; unmatched bases: 11. Germline V CDR1 and CDR2: SQVTM, ANQGSEA. The CDR3 sequence is 15 residues long. Here the CDR3 reads CSAGGDRGMNTEAFF. CDR3 nucleotides: TGCAGCGCCGGGGGGGACAGAGGCATGAACACTGAAGCTTTCTTT.

The chain carries TRBV11-2 and TRBJ2-5, with a possible D match to TRBD1 (6 bases). Trimming pared 4 bases from V and 2 bases from J, leaving 14 bases between. This CDR3 has 15 residues. In germline, CDR1 is SGHAT, CDR2 FQNNGV. The DNA for the CDR3 is TGTGCCAGCAGCTCGACCGGGACACCTCAAGAGACCCAGTACTTC. This gives the protein CASSSTGTPQETQYF.

This clone was recorded once. Here the CDR3 reads CASSLGGQGPSYEQYF. The CDR3 DNA sequence: TGTGCCAGCAGCTTGGGGGGACAGGGCCCTTCCTACGAGCAGTACTTC. The rearrangement uses TRBV5-6 and TRBJ2-7, with 9 positions matching TRBD1. With 0 bases clipped from V and 1 base from J, the junction kept 5 bases outside the gene matches. CDR1 and CDR2 (germline): SGHDT, YYEEEE. The CDR3 has 16 residues.

V and J are TRBV19 and TRBJ2-3; TRBD2 agrees at 8 bases. Trimming removed 5 bases from V and 4 bases from J; junction bases left unmatched: 8. This CDR3 has 15 amino acids. The germline V gene encodes CDR1 LNHDA and CDR2 SQIVND (reference sequence). DNA for the CDR3: TGTGCCAGTAGTTCCTCAGCGGGGGTGTCAGATACGCAGTATTTT. Protein product: CASSSSAGVSDTQYF.

The chain has TRBV4-1 and TRBJ1-2; a weak D match, TRBD1 (5 bases). V dropped 0 bases and J dropped 3 bases, with 11 bases sitting between them. This CDR3 is 15 amino acids long. CDR1 is MGHRA and CDR2 is YSYEKL in the germline V gene. CDR3: CASSQEQGRDYGYTF. The CDR3 DNA sequence: TGCGCCAGCAGCCAAGAGCAGGGTCGGGACTATGGCTACACCTTC.

V is TRBV30 and J is TRBJ1-2; D remains unclear. Trimming took 0 bases from V and 3 from J, leaving 11 bases between them. The CDR3 runs 14 residues. Germline CDR1 reads GTSNPN; CDR2 reads SVGIG (reference sequence). CDR3 in DNA: TGTGCCTGGAGTGTACCCCGGGGATACTATGGCTACACCTTC. This gives the protein CAWSVPRGYYGYTF.

The rearrangement links TRBV27 to TRBJ1-2, with D uncertain. The V gene lost 6 bases and the J gene lost 3 bases, with 14 bases spanning the gap. CDR1 and CDR2 (germline): MNHEY, SMNVEV (reference sequence). CDR3 length: 14 residues. CDR3 DNA sequence: TGTGCCAGCAGGCCCTCCGGTGTTTACTATGGCTACACCTTC. Its protein product is CASRPSGVYYGYTF.

CDR3: CAREGLMNTGELFF. DNA for the CDR3: TGTGCCAGGGAGGGACTGATGAACACCGGGGAGCTGTTTTTT. The chain couples TRBV2 to TRBJ2-2, with a tentative D call TRBD2 (6 bases). The germline V gene encodes CDR1 SNHLY and CDR2 FYNNEI. The CDR3 has 14 amino acids. V dropped 9 bases and J dropped 1 base, with 12 bases sitting between them.

V usage is TRBV27 and J usage is TRBJ2-1, with a possible D match to TRBD2 (6 bases). The CDR3 is 17 residues long. Germline loops: CDR1 MNHEY, CDR2 SMNVEV (reference sequence). V shed 0 bases and J shed 0 bases, with 12 bases lying between them. CDR3 loop: CASSLSSRGSSYNEQFF. The CDR3 bases are TGTGCCAGCAGTTTATCGAGCCGGGGGAGCTCCTACAATGAGCAGTTCTTC.

The rearrangement uses TRBV6-5 and TRBJ1-2, with a weak D call TRBD1 (6 bases). V was shortened by 5 bases and J by 4 bases, with 11 bases between the two germline ends. The CDR3 runs 13 residues. Looked up from germline, CDR1 is MNHEY and CDR2 is SVGAGI. Here the CDR3 DNA reads TGTGCCAGCAGTCCGACAGGCCCCTATGGCTACACCTTC. The encoded protein is CASSPTGPYGYTF.

The rearrangement joins TRBV10-1 to TRBJ2-1; 10 bases agree with TRBD2. Looked up from germline, CDR1 is WNHNN and CDR2 is SYGVQD (reference sequence). CDR3 length: 14 amino acids. V was clipped by 2 bases and J by 5 bases; unmatched bases: 0. In DNA, the CDR3 is TGCGCCAGCAGTGAGACTAGCGGGGACAATGAGCAGTTCTTC. Protein sequence: CASSETSGDNEQFF.

The CDR3 protein is CSVENQGNYGYTF. The CDR3 DNA follows: TGCAGCGTTGAGAACCAGGGGAACTATGGCTACACCTTC. V gene TRBV29-1 combines with J gene TRBJ1-2, with a weak D call TRBD1 (6 bases). V lost 3 bases and J 2 bases, leaving 10 bases between the germline ends. Germline values: CDR1 SQVTM, CDR2 ANQGSEA. The CDR3 runs 13 residues.

The chain uses TRBV20-1 and TRBJ2-1; TRBD1 might be the D (5 bases). Germline loops: CDR1 DFQATT, CDR2 SNEGSKA (reference sequence). The CDR3 length is 11 residues. V gave up 7 bases and J gave up 4 bases, with 8 bases separating them. CDR3 loop: CSVGHYNEQFF. As DNA, the CDR3 is TGCAGTGTCGGACATTACAATGAGCAGTTCTTC.

Comments on this clone: Other DNA sequences in the sample encode the same CDR3. The chain combines TRBV19 with TRBJ1-1; TRBD1 agrees at 10 bases. This CDR3 spans 14 amino acids. Germline CDR1 is LNHDA and CDR2 is SQIVND (reference sequence). The V and J ends lost 3 bases and 3 bases, in that order; junction bases with no gene match: 1. The CDR3 region is CASSIGQGDTEAFF. The CDR3 DNA sequence: TGTGCCAGTAGTATCGGACAGGGGGACACTGAAGCTTTCTTT.

This clone was detected once. The chain joins TRBV29-1 to TRBJ1-2; maybe TRBD1 (5 bases). Looked up from germline, CDR1 is SQVTM and CDR2 is ANQGSEA. The CDR3 extends over 19 amino acids. Trimming stripped 0 bases from V and 4 bases from J, with 27 bases between. The CDR3 nucleotides are TGCAGCGTTGAAGATGATGGAGGGGTCGCCAATCGTCCTAGCTATGGCTACACCTTC. This codes for CSVEDDGGVANRPSYGYTF.

This sequence joins TRBV30 and TRBJ2-3, with TRBD1 identical over 11 bases. Germline-derived CDR1 and CDR2 are GTSNPN and SVGIG (reference sequence). CDR3 length: 15 amino acids. V lost 5 bases, J lost 3 bases, and 7 bases stayed unmatched. CDR3 nucleotide sequence: TGTGCCTGGGGGACCGGGACAGGGGGTACAGATACGCAGTATTTT. This translates into CAWGTGTGGTDTQYF. Drawing the rest from reference TRBV30 and TRBJ2-3, the complete variable domain is SQTIHQWPATLVQPVGSPLSLECTVEGTSNPNLYWYRQAAGRGLQLLFYSVGIGQISSEVPQNLSASRPQDRQFILSSKKLLLSDSGFYLCAWGTGTGGTDTQYFGPGTRLTVL.

This chain connects TRBV27 to TRBJ1-6; 8 bases agree with TRBD1. The germline V gene encodes CDR1 MNHEY and CDR2 SMNVEV (reference sequence). The CDR3 totals 14 residues. V was pared by 3 bases and J by 8 bases, with 3 bases of the junction left unmatched. This CDR3 is CASSFKQGDSPLHF. The CDR3 DNA reads TGTGCCAGCAGTTTTAAACAGGGGGATTCACCCCTCCACTTT.

This clone has only a few counts. The gene calls are TRBV10-2 and TRBJ1-2; 8 bases fit TRBD1. The CDR3 is made up of 18 amino acids. The germline V gene encodes CDR1 WSHSY and CDR2 SAAADI. The V segment lost 4 bases and the J segment 4 bases; nucleotides outside the gene matches: 17. The CDR3 DNA reads TGCGCCAGCAGTGGTCTAGGGACAGGCACCATTAGCCCCTATGGCTACACCTTC. It codes for CASSGLGTGTISPYGYTF.

This clone has just one count. The chain joins TRBV29-1 to TRBJ1-2; 7 bases match TRBD1. Germline loops: CDR1 SQVTM, CDR2 ANQGSEA. The CDR3 runs 13 residues. Unmatched junction bases numbered 17, after V lost 7 bases and J lost 12 bases. In nucleotides, the CDR3 is TGCAGCGCCCGCCCCGTGACAGGGAAGGCAGACACCTTC. It codes for CSARPVTGKADTF.

The chain recombines TRBV7-9 with TRBJ1-5; 10 nucleotides agree with TRBD1. The V gene end was trimmed by 1 base and the J gene end by 6 bases; junction bases not matched to a gene: 0. CDR3 length: 14 amino acids. CDR1 is SEHNR, CDR2 FQNEAQ, per germline (reference sequence). CDR3 coding DNA: TGTGCCAGCAGCTTAGGACAGGGGGCTCAGCCCCAGCATTTT. Translation gives CASSLGQGAQPQHF.